This T cell receptor (beta chain) was identified in a study of blood T cell repertoires in COVID-19. On the study more broadly: Some COVID-19 samples were acute and others convalescent; all came from the United States, Italy and Spain. PBMCs, B-cell-depleted T cells, or T cells provided the cDNA or gDNA that made up the material.

TCRdb's copy holds only in-frame clones and misses some; the assay was immunoSEQ multiplex PCR. Among some 130,000 clones listed, around 80% were seen once. V was pared by 1 base and J by 4 bases, with 7 bases between. The CDR3 totals 13 residues. Germline CDR1 MDHEN, CDR2 SYDVKM. The sequence came from a man between 65 and 80 years old with acute or convalescent COVID-19. Source material: peripheral blood. This sequence joins TRBV28 and TRBJ1-2, with no clear D. The CDR3: CASSLSRSYGYTF. The CDR3 coding sequence is TGTGCCAGCAGTTTATCCAGGTCCTATGGCTACACCTTC.